One sample yielded the 8 T cell receptor beta chains listed below, sequenced in a study of CD8 T cells in ankylosing spondylitis. In TCRdb, the 5' RACE reads were re-called with MiXCR into one record per CDR3 protein. The sample consists of about 240,000 distinct CDR3 sequences, over 8.5% of them appearing once. Sequencing was performed on blood, either unsorted or a sorted T cell fraction (not recorded which). Every receptor here comes from a male donor with ankylosing spondylitis or in good health (not recorded which).

This clonotype was detected many times. This chain connects TRBV7-9 to TRBJ2-7, with D possibly matching TRBD2 (6 bases). The germline V and J ends were trimmed by 1 base and 4 bases, with 14 bases remaining between them. The CDR3 is 15 residues long. Germline-derived CDR1 and CDR2 are SEHNR and FQNEAQ (reference sequence). As DNA, the CDR3 is TGTGCCAGCAGCTTAGAGGGTTCCGGGGGTTACGAGCAGTACTTC. Encoded protein: CASSLEGSGGYEQYF.

This chain links TRBV7-9 with TRBJ2-5, with a possible D match to TRBD2 (6 bases). The CDR3 extends over 15 amino acids. Trimming removed 4 bases from V and 5 bases from J, with 17 bases in between. Germline lookup yields CDR1 SEHNR and CDR2 FQNEAQ (reference sequence). The CDR3: CASSSGTGDGETQYF. DNA of the CDR3: TGTGCCAGCAGCTCAGGGACTGGCGATGGGGAGACCCAGTACTTC.

There are many counts of this clonotype. The rearrangement links TRBV10-3 to TRBJ2-2, with D unclear. This CDR3 has 14 residues. V dropped 7 bases and J dropped 3 bases, with 12 bases sitting between them. The germline gives CDR1 ENHRY, CDR2 SYGVKD. DNA for the CDR3: TGTGCCATCAAGGCCTTAGCTGACACCGGGGAGCTGTTTTTT. Translated, it gives CAIKALADTGELFF.

This clonotype was counted many times. V usage is TRBV9 and J usage is TRBJ2-7; TRBD1 might be the D (5 bases). Germline CDR1 and CDR2: SGDLS and YYNGEE. Trimming pared 0 bases from V and 0 bases from J, leaving 7 bases between. This CDR3 is 14 amino acids long. In DNA form, the CDR3 reads TGTGCCAGCAGCGTAGGGGGCCGCTCCTACGAGCAGTACTTC. It yields the protein CASSVGGRSYEQYF.

This clonotype was seen repeatedly, ten times or more. V usage is TRBV6-5 and J usage is TRBJ2-7, with 8 bases fitting TRBD1. This CDR3 has 15 residues. The germline gives CDR1 MNHEY, CDR2 SVGAGI. J was trimmed by 5 bases and V by 1 base; bases with no gene match: 7. The CDR3 DNA is TGTGCCAGCAGTTACTGGACGGGACAGGTCCACGAGCAGTACTTC. It codes for CASSYWTGQVHEQYF.

This clonotype was observed at least ten times. The rearrangement links TRBV20-1 to TRBJ2-1, with TRBD2 identical over 7 bases. The germline CDR1 and CDR2 sequences are DFQATT and SNEGSKA (reference sequence). The CDR3 is made up of 13 amino acids. V dropped 3 bases and J dropped 5; count of bases not matched to a gene: 4. The CDR3 reads CSASRTRDNEQFF. CDR3 in DNA: TGCAGTGCTAGCCGGACTAGAGACAATGAGCAGTTCTTC.

This chain connects TRBV6-5 to TRBJ2-3, with 10 nucleotides matching TRBD1. Germline trimming cut 0 bases from V and 2 bases from J; bases unmatched to any gene: 2. The CDR3 consists of 16 residues. CDR1 MNHEY and CDR2 SVGAGI come from the germline V gene. In nucleotides, the CDR3 is TGTGCCAGCAGTTACTCGACAGGGGGCATCACAGATACGCAGTATTTT. Amino acid sequence: CASSYSTGGITDTQYF.

This clonotype has a count of ten or more. V is TRBV30 and J is TRBJ1-2; no reliable D call. The V gene's germline CDR1 is GTSNPN and CDR2 SVGIG (reference sequence). V gave up 1 base and J gave up 7 bases, with 13 bases separating them. The CDR3 runs to 13 residues. The CDR3 reads CAWSAGRNGGYTF. The CDR3 bases are TGTGCCTGGAGTGCCGGCAGGAATGGTGGCTACACCTTC.